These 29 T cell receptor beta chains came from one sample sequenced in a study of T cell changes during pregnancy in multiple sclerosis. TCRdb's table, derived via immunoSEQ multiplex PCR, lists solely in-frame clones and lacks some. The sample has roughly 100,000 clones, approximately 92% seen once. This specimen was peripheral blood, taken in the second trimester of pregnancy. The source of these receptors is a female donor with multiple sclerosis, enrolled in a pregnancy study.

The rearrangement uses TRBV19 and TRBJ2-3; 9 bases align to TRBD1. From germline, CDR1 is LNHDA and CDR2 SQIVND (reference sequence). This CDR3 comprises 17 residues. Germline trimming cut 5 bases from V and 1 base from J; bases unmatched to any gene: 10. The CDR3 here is CASSARITGGGTDTQYF. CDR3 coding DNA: TGTGCCAGTAGTGCGAGAATAACAGGGGGCGGCACAGATACGCAGTATTTT.

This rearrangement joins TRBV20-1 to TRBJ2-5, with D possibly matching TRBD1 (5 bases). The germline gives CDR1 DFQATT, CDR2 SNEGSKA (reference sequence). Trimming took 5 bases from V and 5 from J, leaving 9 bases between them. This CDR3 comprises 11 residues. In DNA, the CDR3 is TGCAGTGCTCCATACAGGGAGACCCAGTACTTC. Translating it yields CSAPYRETQYF.

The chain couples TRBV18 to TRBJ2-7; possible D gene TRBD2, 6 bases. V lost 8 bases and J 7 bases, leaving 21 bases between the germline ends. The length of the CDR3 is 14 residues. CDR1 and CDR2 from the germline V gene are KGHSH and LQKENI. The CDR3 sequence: CASVTGVPRREQYF. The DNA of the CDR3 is TGTGCCAGCGTGACGGGGGTTCCTCGACGAGAGCAGTACTTC.

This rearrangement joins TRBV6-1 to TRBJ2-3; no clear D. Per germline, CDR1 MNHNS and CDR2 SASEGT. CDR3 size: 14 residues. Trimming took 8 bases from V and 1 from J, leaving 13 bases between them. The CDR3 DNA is TGTGCCAGCGGCGCTAGAGTGGGCACAGATACGCAGTATTTT. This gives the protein CASGARVGTDTQYF.

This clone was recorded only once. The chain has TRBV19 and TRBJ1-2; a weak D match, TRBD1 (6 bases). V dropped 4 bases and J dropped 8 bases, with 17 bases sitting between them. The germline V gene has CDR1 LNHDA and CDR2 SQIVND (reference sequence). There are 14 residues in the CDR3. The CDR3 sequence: CASSTLSAGVGYTF. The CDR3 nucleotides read TGTGCCAGTAGTACCTTATCCGCAGGGGTAGGCTACACCTTC. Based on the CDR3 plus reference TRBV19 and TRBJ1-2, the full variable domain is DGGITQSPKYLFRKEGQNVTLSCEQNLNHDAMYWYRQDPGQGLRLIYYSQIVNDFQKGDIAEGYSVSREKKESFPLTVTSAQKNPTAFYLCASSTLSAGVGYTFGSGTRLTVV.

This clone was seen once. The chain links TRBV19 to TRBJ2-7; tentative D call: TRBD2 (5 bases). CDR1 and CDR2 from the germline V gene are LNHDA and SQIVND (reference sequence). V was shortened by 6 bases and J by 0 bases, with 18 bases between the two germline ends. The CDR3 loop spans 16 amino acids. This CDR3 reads CASSPREGIPSYEQYF. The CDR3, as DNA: TGTGCCAGTAGCCCCCGCGAGGGAATACCCTCCTACGAGCAGTACTTC.

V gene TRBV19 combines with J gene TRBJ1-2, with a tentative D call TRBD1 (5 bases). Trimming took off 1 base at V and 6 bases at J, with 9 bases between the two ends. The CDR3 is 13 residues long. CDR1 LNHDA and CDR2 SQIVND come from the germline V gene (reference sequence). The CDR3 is CASSIGAGDGYTF. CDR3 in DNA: TGTGCCAGTAGTATAGGGGCGGGGGATGGCTACACCTTC.

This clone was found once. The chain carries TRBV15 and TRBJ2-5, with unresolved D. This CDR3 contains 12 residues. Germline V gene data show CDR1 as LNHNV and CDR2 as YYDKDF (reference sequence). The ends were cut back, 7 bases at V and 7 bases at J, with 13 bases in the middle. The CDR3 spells CATTVHAGTQYF. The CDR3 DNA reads TGTGCCACCACCGTACACGCTGGGACCCAGTACTTC. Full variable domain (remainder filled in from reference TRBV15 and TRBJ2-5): DAMVIQNPRYQVTQFGKPVTLSCSQTLNHNVMYWYQQKSSQAPKLLFHYYDKDFNNEADTPDNFQSRRPNTSFCFLDIRSPGLGDTAMYLCATTVHAGTQYFGPGTRLLVL.

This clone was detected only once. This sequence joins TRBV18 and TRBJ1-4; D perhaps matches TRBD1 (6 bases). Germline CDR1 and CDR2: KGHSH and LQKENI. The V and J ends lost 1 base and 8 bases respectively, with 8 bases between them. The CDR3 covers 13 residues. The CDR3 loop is CASSPRGQEKLFF. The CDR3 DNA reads TGTGCCAGCTCACCACGGGGACAAGAAAAACTGTTTTTT.

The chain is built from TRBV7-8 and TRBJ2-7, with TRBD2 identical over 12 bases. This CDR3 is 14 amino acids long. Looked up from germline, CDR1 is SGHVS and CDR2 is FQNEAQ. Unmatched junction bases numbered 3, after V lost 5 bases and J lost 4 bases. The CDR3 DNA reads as TGTGCCAGCAGCCAACTAGCGGGAGGTTACGAGCAGTACTTC. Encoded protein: CASSQLAGGYEQYF.

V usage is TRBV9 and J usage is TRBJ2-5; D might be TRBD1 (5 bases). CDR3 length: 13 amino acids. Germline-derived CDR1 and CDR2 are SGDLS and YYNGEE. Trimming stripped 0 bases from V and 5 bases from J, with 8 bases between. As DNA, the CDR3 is TGTGCCAGCAGCGTAGGGGGCACGGAGACCCAGTACTTC. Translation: CASSVGGTETQYF.

CDR3 nucleotides: TGTGCCAGCAGCCACCCGGAGGGCGGAGGGGATACGCAGTATTTT. It is translated as CASSHPEGGGDTQYF. V is TRBV5-4 and J is TRBJ2-3, with D tentatively TRBD2 (6 bases). Germline lookup yields CDR1 SGHNT and CDR2 YYREEE (reference sequence). The CDR3 has 15 residues. V was cut by 4 bases and J by 6 bases, with 18 bases left in between.

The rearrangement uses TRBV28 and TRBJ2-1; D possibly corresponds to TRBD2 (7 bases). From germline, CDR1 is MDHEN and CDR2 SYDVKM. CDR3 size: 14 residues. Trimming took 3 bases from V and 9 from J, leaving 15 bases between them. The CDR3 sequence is CASSLGGLSTEQFF. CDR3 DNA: TGTGCCAGCAGTTTGGGGGGGCTCAGCACTGAGCAGTTCTTC.

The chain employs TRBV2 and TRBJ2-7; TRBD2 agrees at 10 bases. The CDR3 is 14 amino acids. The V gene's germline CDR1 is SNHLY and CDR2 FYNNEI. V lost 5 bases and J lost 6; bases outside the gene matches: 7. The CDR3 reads CASSLAGADPEQYF. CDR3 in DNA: TGTGCCAGCAGTCTAGCGGGAGCGGACCCCGAGCAGTACTTC.

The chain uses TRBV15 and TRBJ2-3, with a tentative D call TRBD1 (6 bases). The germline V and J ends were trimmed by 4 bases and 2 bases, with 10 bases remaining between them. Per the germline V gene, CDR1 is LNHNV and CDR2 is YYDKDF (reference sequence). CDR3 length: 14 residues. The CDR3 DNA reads TGTGCCACCAGCATCGGACAGTCCACAGATACGCAGTATTTT. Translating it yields CATSIGQSTDTQYF.

The CDR3 DNA reads TGTGCCAGCAGTCCAGGACAGGGGGTGTACGAGCAGTACTTC. The encoded protein is CASSPGQGVYEQYF. This chain links TRBV27 with TRBJ2-7; 10 bases agree with TRBD1. With V trimmed by 5 bases and J by 4 bases, 5 bases remained unmatched. The germline V gene has CDR1 MNHEY and CDR2 SMNVEV (reference sequence). The length of the CDR3 is 14 residues.

The CDR3 DNA is TGTGCCAGCAGCTCGACTAGCGGGAGCTCCTACGAGCAGTACTTC. This translates into CASSSTSGSSYEQYF. The chain is built from TRBV7-9 and TRBJ2-7; 12 bases map to TRBD2. Germline CDR1 and CDR2: SEHNR and FQNEAQ (reference sequence). This CDR3 region has 15 residues. Losses at the gene ends were 4 bases for V and 0 bases for J; bases not matched to a gene: 1.

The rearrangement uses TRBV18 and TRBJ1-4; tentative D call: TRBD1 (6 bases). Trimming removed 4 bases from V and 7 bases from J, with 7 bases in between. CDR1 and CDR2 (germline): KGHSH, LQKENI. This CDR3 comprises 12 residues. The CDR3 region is CASSRGGEKLFF. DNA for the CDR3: TGTGCCAGCTCACGAGGGGGTGAAAAACTGTTTTTT.

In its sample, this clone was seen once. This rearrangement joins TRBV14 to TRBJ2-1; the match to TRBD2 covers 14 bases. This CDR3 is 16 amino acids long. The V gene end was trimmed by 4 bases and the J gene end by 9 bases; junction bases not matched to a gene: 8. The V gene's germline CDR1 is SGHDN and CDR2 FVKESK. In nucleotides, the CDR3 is TGTGCCAGCAGCCCCCGACTAGCGGGAGGGCCCGTTGAGCAGTTCTTC. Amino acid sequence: CASSPRLAGGPVEQFF. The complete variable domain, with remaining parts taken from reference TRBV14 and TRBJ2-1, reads EAGVTQFPSHSVIEKGQTVTLRCDPISGHDNLYWYRRVMGKEIKFLLHFVKESKQDESGMPNNRFLAERTGGTYSTLKVQPAELEDSGVYFCASSPRLAGGPVEQFFGPGTRLTVL.

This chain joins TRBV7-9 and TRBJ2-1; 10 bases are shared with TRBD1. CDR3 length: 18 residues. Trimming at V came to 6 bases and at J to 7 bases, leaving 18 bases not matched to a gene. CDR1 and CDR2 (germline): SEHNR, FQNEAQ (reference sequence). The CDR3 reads CASSFPTGGGLTRNEQFF. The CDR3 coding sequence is TGTGCCAGCAGTTTTCCGACAGGGGGCGGGTTGACTAGAAATGAGCAGTTCTTC.

The CDR3 nucleotides are TGTGCCAGCAGTTTACAGGGAATAAGGGAGACCCAGTACTTC. Translation gives CASSLQGIRETQYF. The rearrangement links TRBV27 to TRBJ2-5; a weak D match, TRBD1 (5 bases). The ends were cut back, 2 bases at V and 5 bases at J, with 12 bases in the middle. This CDR3 comprises 14 residues. Looked up from germline, CDR1 is MNHEY and CDR2 is SMNVEV (reference sequence).

Here the CDR3 reads CASSPSGFQETQYF. The CDR3 region has the DNA TGTGCCAGCTCCCCCTCGGGTTTTCAAGAGACCCAGTACTTC. The gene calls are TRBV11-2 and TRBJ2-5; D gene unclear. The CDR3 runs 14 residues. From germline, CDR1 is SGHAT and CDR2 FQNNGV. V was cut by 8 bases and J by 2 bases, with 15 bases left in between.

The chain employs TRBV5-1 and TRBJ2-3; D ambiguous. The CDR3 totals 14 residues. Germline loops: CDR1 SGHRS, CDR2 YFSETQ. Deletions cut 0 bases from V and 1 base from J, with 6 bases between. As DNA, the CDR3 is TGCGCCAGCAGCTTGGGACACCGCACAGATACGCAGTATTTT. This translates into CASSLGHRTDTQYF.

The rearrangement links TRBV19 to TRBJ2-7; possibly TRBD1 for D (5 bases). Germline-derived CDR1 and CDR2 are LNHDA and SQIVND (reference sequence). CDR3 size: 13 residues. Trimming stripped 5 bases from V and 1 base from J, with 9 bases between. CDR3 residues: CASSRQSSYEQYF. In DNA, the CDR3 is TGTGCCAGTAGTCGACAGTCGTCCTACGAGCAGTACTTC.

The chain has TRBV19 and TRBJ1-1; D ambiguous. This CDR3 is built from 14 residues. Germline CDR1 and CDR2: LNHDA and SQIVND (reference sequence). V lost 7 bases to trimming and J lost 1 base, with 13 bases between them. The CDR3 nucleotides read TGTGCCAGTACTTATTCAGGTGGGAACACTGAAGCTTTCTTT. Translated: CASTYSGGNTEAFF.

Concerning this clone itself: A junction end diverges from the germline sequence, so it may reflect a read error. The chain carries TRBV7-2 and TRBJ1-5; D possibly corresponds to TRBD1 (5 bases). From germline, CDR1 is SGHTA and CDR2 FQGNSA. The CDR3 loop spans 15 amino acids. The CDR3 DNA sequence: TGTGCCAGCAGCTTATCCAGGGTTAGCAGTCAGCCCCAGCATTTT. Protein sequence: CASSLSRVSSQPQHF.

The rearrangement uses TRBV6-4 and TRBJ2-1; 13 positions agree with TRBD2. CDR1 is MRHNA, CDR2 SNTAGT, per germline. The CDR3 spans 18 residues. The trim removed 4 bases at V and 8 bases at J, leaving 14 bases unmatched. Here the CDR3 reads CASSAGGGGLAGPHEQFF. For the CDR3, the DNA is TGTGCCAGCAGTGCCGGGGGCGGGGGACTAGCGGGACCACATGAGCAGTTCTTC.

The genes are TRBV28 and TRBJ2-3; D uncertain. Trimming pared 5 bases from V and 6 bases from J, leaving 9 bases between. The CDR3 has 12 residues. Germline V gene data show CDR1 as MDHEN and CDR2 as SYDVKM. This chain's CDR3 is CASSPDWDTQYF. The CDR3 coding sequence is TGTGCCAGCAGTCCCGACTGGGATACGCAGTATTTT. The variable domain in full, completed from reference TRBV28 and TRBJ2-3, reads DVKVTQSSRYLVKRTGEKVFLECVQDMDHENMFWYRQDPGLGLRLIYFSYDVKMKEKGDIPEGYSVSREKKERFSLILESASTNQTSMYLCASSPDWDTQYFGPGTRLTVL.

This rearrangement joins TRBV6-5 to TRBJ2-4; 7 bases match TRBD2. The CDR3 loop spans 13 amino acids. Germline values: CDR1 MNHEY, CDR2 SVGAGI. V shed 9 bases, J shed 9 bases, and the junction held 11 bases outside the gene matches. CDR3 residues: CARGGLGGSIQYF. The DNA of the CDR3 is TGTGCCAGGGGCGGACTAGGAGGGTCCATTCAGTACTTC.